The 9 T cell receptor beta chains below all came from one sample that was sequenced in a study of CXCR3-negative and CXCR3-positive naive CD8 T cells. Antigens of these TCRs are unknown. General observations from the study: Naive cells with CXCR3 showed TRB CDR3s that were more hydrophobic than those in CXCR3-negative naive cells.

The method, 5' RACE with UMI labels, was used to prepare the TRB cDNA libraries. Using the 5' RACE reads, TCRdb records one entry per CDR3 protein without DNA. This listing includes 140,000 to 150,000 distinct CDR3 sequences. Sequenced material: naive CXCR3+ CD8+ T cells from blood. Subset specified: CD45RO-CCR7+CD27+CD95- naive CD8+ T cells expressing CXCR3 (TNR3+). All receptors come from a human donor in good health. Some clones in this sample may be carry-over from other donors' samples.

The V call is TRBV7-9, the J call TRBJ2-1; TCRdb's D call, TRBD2, is unchecked because there is no DNA. The germline V gene encodes CDR1 SEHNR and CDR2 FQNEAQ (reference sequence). This CDR3 comprises 14 residues. CDR3 sequence reads: CASSGGGAYNEQFF.

The V gene is TRBV5-5, the J gene TRBJ2-7; without DNA, the TCRdb call of TRBD2 cannot be checked. Germline V lookup: CDR1 SGHKS, CDR2 YYEKEE (reference sequence). The CDR3 sequence is 18 residues long. The CDR3 loop reads CASSLATSGSLIPYEQYF.

The chain employs TRBV11-3 and TRBJ2-7; TCRdb's D gene call, TRBD2, goes unchecked for lack of DNA. The germline V gene has CDR1 SGHNT and CDR2 YENEEA. This CDR3 is 15 amino acids long. This CDR3 is CASSSKRAWEYEQYF.

The rearrangement joins TRBV14 to TRBJ2-1; no DNA is available, so the TRBD2 call from TCRdb remains unchecked. The germline CDR1 and CDR2 sequences are SGHDN and FVKESK. There are 16 residues in the CDR3. The CDR3: CASSEQLAGSYNEQFF.

This chain joins TRBV15 and TRBJ2-5; the TRBD2 assignment by TCRdb is unverifiable without DNA. The CDR3 is 16 residues long. Germline CDR1 is LNHNV and CDR2 is YYDKDF (reference sequence). CDR3 residues: CATSLTSGAPRETQYF.

V gene TRBV15 combines with J gene TRBJ2-1. The CDR3 covers 15 residues. Germline CDR1 is LNHNV and CDR2 is YYDKDF (reference sequence). The CDR3 sequence: CATSRDDTTYNEQFF.

The V call is TRBV20-1, the J call TRBJ2-6. Germline loops: CDR1 DFQATT, CDR2 SNEGSKA (reference sequence). The CDR3 is made up of 15 amino acids. The CDR3 loop is CSARDIHRQANVLTF.

The chain combines TRBV6-5 with TRBJ1-2; the TCRdb D gene call, TRBD1, has no DNA to confirm it. CDR3 size: 14 residues. CDR1 MNHEY and CDR2 SVGAGI come from the germline V gene. The CDR3 sequence is CASSPTTEIYGYTF.

The V call is TRBV5-1, the J call TRBJ2-1; TCRdb picks TRBD1, but there is no DNA to check that call. The CDR3 consists of 12 residues. Germline assignment: CDR1 SGHRS and CDR2 YFSETQ. The CDR3 sequence is CASSSNRDEQFF.